This T cell receptor (beta chain) was documented in a study of shared clonotypes between healthy human individuals. Trimming shortened V by 6 bases and J by 0 bases, and 10 bases separated the two germline ends. The germline V gene encodes CDR1 WSHSY and CDR2 SAAADI. The CDR3 consists of 14 residues. Original processing notes: Junction-only immunoSEQ sequences carried no quality scores, so filtering differed. Generated by immunoSEQ multiplex PCR, the TCRdb table keeps only in-frame clones and is missing some. The DNA gave D and trimming, while V, J and clone size come from that table. Altogether about 2 million clones are present, 90% to 95% being singletons, with the ten largest covering 0.13%.

The receptor was isolated from a man aged 18 to 35 in good health. The V call is TRBV10-2, the J call TRBJ2-3; unclear D gene. The sample consisted of naive CD4+ T cells sorted from blood. Specified subset: CD45RA+ positively selected. CDR3 protein: CASRWFTSTDTQYF. Written as DNA, the CDR3 is TGCGCCAGCAGGTGGTTTACCAGCACAGATACGCAGTATTTT.